This TCR beta chain was sequenced during a study of identical twins. TCRdb itself ran the 5' RACE reads through MiXCR, one entry per CDR3 protein. The data hold roughly 710,000 distinct CDR3 sequences, with around 6% observed a single time. CDR1 is LNHDA and CDR2 is SQIVND in the germline V gene (reference sequence). Trimming shortened V by 6 bases and J by 4 bases, and 12 bases separated the two germline ends. The CDR3 is 13 residues long. Sample: naive T cells sorted from blood. The genes are TRBV19 and TRBJ1-1; D call uncertain. The sequence was collected from a man aged 18 to 29 in good health. For the CDR3, the DNA is TGTGCCAGTAGCACCGTGGAGGGCACTGAAGCTTTCTTT. It translates to CASSTVEGTEAFF.